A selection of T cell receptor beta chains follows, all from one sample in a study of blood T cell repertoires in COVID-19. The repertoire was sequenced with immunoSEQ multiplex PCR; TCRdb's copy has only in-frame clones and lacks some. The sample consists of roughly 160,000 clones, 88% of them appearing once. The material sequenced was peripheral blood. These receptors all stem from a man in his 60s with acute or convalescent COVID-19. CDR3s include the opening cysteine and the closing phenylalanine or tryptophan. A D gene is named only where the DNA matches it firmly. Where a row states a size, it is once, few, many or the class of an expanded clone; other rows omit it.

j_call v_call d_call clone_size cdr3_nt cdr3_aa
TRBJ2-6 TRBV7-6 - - TGTGCCAGCAGCCCGGTATCTGGGGCCAACGTCCTGACTTTC CASSPVSGANVLTF
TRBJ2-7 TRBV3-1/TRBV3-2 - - TGTGCCAGCAGCCAGGAACCAGGCACCTACGAGCAGTACTTC CASSQEPGTYEQYF
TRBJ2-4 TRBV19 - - TGTGCCACCTCGTGGGGGGGCGGGGACATTCAGTACTTC CATSWGGGDIQYF
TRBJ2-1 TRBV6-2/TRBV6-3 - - TGTGCCAGCAGTACCCTGGGGACTTTATCCGATGAGCAGTTCTTC CASSTLGTLSDEQFF
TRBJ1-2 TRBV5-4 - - TGTGCCAGCAGCTTGTTGGGGGGCTATGGCTACACCTTC CASSLLGGYGYTF
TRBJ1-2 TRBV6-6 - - TGTGCCACCGTCTACGAGGGGGTTTCCTATGGCTACACCTTC CATVYEGVSYGYTF
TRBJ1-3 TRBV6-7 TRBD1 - TGTGCCAGCAATGGGACAGTCCGGAACACCATATATTTT CASNGTVRNTIYF
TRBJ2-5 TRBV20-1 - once TGCAGTGCGGACTACCAAGAGACCCAGTACTTC CSADYQETQYF
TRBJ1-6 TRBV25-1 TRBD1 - TGTGCCAGCAGCCTACAGGGGCAGTCACCCCTCCACTTT CASSLQGQSPLHF
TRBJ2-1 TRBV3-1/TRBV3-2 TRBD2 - TGTGCCAGCAGCCATTTCGGGGAGGGTGAGCAGTTCTTC CASSHFGEGEQFF
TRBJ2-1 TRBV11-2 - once TGTGCCAGCAGCTTAGATCTAACAGGCCTTGAGCAGTTCTTC CASSLDLTGLEQFF
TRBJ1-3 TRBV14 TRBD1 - TGTGCCAGCAGCCAGCGGGACAGAGTCTCTGGAAACACCATATATTTT CASSQRDRVSGNTIYF
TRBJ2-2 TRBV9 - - TGTGCCAGCAGCGTAGACGGGATGGGGACCGGGGAGCTGTTTTTT CASSVDGMGTGELFF
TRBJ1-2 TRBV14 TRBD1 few TGTGCCAGCAGCCAAATACAGGGGGCTGATGGCTACACCTTC CASSQIQGADGYTF
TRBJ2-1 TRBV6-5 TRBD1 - TGTGCCAGCAGTCGGGACAGGCTACACAATGAGCAGTTCTTC CASSRDRLHNEQFF
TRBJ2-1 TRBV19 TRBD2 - TGTGCCAGTAGTTACCTAGCGGGCCCCTACAATGAGCAGTTCTTC CASSYLAGPYNEQFF
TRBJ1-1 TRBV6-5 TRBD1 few TGTGCCAGCAGTTACGACAGGGAGGCAAAAACTGAAGCTTTCTTT CASSYDREAKTEAFF
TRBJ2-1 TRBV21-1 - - TGTGCCAGCAGCAAACGTCCACACCGGGGGGGCGGCTACAATGAGCAGTTCTTC CASSKRPHRGGGYNEQFF
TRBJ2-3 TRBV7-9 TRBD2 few TGTGCCAGCAGCTCTAGCGGGAACACAGATACGCAGTATTTT CASSSSGNTDTQYF
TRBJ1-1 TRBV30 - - TGTGCCTGGAGCCTGGAACGGACTTTGACTGAAGCTTTCTTT CAWSLERTLTEAFF
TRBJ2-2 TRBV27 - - TGTGCCAGCAGTTTATCCTGGGACTTTGGGGAGCTGTTTTTT CASSLSWDFGELFF
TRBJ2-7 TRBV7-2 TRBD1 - TGTGCCAGCAGCCTCCCCTGGGGACAGGGGAACCACGAGCAGTACTTC CASSLPWGQGNHEQYF
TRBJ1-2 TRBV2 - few TGTGCCAGCAGTGAGATCAGGACAGCCTCTAACTATGGCTACACCTTC CASSEIRTASNYGYTF
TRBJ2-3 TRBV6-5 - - TGTGCCAGCAGTTACGTAACTAGGAGCACAGATACGCAGTATTTT CASSYVTRSTDTQYF
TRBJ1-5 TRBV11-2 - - TGTGCCAGCAGCTTAGATTGGCAGGGTGGTGGGCCCCAGCATTTT CASSLDWQGGGPQHF